This T cell receptor beta chain was recorded in a study of cytomegalovirus exposure and HLA in healthy donors. Study details: Early released data had roughly 81 million unique TCRs, all coming from HLA-typed donors.

Findings of the study overall: TCR beta chain V- and J-gene trimming was linked, in a later analysis, to a missense variant in DCLRE1C.

The study ran its PCR with 60 Vbeta and 13 Jbeta primers. Generated by immunoSEQ multiplex PCR, the TCRdb table keeps only in-frame clones and is missing some. The table records hundreds of thousands of clones, around 70% of them present only once. Concerning this clone: Its antigen is not identified.

The TCR was taken from a man aged 40-50 years in good health and CMV-seropositive. Sequencing used PBMCs.

The CDR3 region has the DNA TGCGCCAGCAGCCAGACCCCAGGCAGTTCAGATACGCAGTATTTT. Its protein is CASSQTPGSSDTQYF. The chain is built from TRBV4-3 and TRBJ2-3; the D is unclear. The CDR3 is made up of 15 amino acids. Trimming cost V 3 bases and J 4 bases, with 14 bases left between them. CDR1 LGHNA and CDR2 YSLEER come from the germline V gene.